This record concerns one T cell receptor (beta chain) sequence. Only in-frame clones appear in the TCRdb table, and some are missing; sequencing was by immunoSEQ multiplex PCR. Among approximately 420,000 clones listed, roughly nine tenths were seen once. The sample's treatment: 15 to 20 received Ad26.COV2.S at low or high dose, single or two shots; roughly five received placebo; per-sample allocation not given. Repertoires come from day 63 after the first vaccine or placebo injection. This sample was included in a study of Ad26.COV2.S vaccination and SARS-CoV-2 variants. Germline V CDR1 and CDR2: SGHDT, YYEEEE. The CDR3 length is 14 residues. Deletions cut 0 bases from V and 5 bases from J, with 11 bases between.

J is TRBJ2-5 and V is TRBV5-6; D possibly uses TRBD1 or TRBD2 (6 bases each). The clonotype comes from a person aged 18-60 years who received the Ad26.COV2.S COVID-19 vaccine or a placebo. The sequenced sample was peripheral blood, obtained in a trial of Ad26.COV2.S vaccine versus placebo. The CDR3 DNA reads TGTGCCAGCAGCTTGGAGGGGGGCTCGGAGACCCAGTACTTC. It codes for CASSLEGGSETQYF.